This T cell receptor beta chain was recovered during a study of blood T cell repertoires in COVID-19. Study processing details: Counts of nucleated cells, estimated from reference gene primer amplification, were obtained. TCRdb's table, derived via immunoSEQ multiplex PCR, lists solely in-frame clones and lacks some. V and J calls and clone size are copied from that table; D and trimming were computed from the DNA. The sample contains some 150,000 clones, 87% of which appear only once. A single count supports this clone. Adults between roughly 18 and 100 years of age took part from 24 US areas. Cohort assignment relied on participant-reported clinical history. Germline-derived CDR1 and CDR2 are KGHSH and LQKENI. The CDR3 is 15 residues long. V lost 2 bases and J 2 bases, leaving 13 bases between the germline ends.

Sequencing used PBMCs or T cells enriched from blood (not recorded which). This receptor was obtained from a human donor with acute COVID-19. The donor label of this sample is uncertain. V usage is TRBV18 and J usage is TRBJ2-7; the D is unclear. CDR3 loop: CASSPTALKPYEQYF. The CDR3 DNA sequence: TGTGCCAGCTCACCAACAGCTTTAAAACCCTACGAGCAGTACTTC. The whole variable domain, remainder taken from reference TRBV18 and TRBJ2-7, is NAGVMQNPRHLVRRRGQEARLRCSPMKGHSHVYWYRQLPEEGLKFMVYLQKENIIDESGMPKERFSAEFPKEGPSILRIQQVVRGDSAAYFCASSPTALKPYEQYFGPGTRLTVT.